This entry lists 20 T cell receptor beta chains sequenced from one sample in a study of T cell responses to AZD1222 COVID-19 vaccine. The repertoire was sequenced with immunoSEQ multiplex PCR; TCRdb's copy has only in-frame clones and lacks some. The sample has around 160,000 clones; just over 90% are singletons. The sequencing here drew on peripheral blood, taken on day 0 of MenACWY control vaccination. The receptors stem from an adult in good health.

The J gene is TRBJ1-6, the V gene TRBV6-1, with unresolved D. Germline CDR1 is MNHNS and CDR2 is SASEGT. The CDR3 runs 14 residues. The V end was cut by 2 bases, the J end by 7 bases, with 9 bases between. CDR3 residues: CASSEIDRNSPLHF. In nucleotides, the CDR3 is TGTGCCAGCAGTGAAATTGACCGCAATTCACCCCTCCACTTT.

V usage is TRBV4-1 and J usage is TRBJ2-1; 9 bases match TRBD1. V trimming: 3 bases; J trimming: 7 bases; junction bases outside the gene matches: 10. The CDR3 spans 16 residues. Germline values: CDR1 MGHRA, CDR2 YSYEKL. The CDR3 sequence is CASSHYPGQGTNEQFF. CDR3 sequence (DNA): TGCGCCAGCAGCCATTATCCGGGACAGGGCACGAATGAGCAGTTCTTC.

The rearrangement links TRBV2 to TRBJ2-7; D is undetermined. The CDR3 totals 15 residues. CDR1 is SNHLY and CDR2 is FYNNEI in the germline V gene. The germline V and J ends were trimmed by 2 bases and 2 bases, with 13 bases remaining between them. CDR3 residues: CASSEQAGPTYEQYF. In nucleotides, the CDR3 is TGTGCCAGCAGTGAACAAGCCGGACCTACCTACGAGCAGTACTTC.

CDR3 sequence (DNA): TGTGCCAGCAGCCCCCAGACAGGGGCGAACACTGAAGCTTTCTTT. It translates to CASSPQTGANTEAFF. V and J are TRBV11-2 and TRBJ1-1; 8 bases agree with TRBD1. The CDR3 runs 15 residues. From germline, CDR1 is SGHAT and CDR2 FQNNGV. The V and J ends lost 5 bases and 1 base, in that order; junction bases with no gene match: 6.

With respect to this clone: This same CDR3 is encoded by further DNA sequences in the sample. The CDR3 protein is CASSLLGYGYTF. The DNA for the CDR3 is TGTGCCAGCAGTTTACTGGGTTATGGCTACACCTTC. This chain uses TRBV12-3 or TRBV12-4 with TRBJ1-2; the D is unclear. The CDR3 is 12 residues long. The ends were cut back, 2 bases at V and 5 bases at J, with 6 bases in the middle.

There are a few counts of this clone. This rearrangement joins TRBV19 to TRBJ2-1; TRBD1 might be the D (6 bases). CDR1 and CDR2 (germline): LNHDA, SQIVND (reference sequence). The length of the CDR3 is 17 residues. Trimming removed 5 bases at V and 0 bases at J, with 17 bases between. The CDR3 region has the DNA TGTGCCAGTAGTCCTCAGGGGCGGGTAAGCTCCTACAATGAGCAGTTCTTC. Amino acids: CASSPQGRVSSYNEQFF. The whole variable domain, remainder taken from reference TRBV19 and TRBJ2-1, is DGGITQSPKYLFRKEGQNVTLSCEQNLNHDAMYWYRQDPGQGLRLIYYSQIVNDFQKGDIAEGYSVSREKKESFPLTVTSAQKNPTAFYLCASSPQGRVSSYNEQFFGPGTRLTVL.

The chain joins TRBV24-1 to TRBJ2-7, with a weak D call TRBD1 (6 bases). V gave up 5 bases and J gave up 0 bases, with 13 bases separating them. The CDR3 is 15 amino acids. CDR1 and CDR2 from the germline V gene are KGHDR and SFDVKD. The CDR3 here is CATSGGRDNSYEQYF. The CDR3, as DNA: TGTGCCACCAGTGGTGGCCGGGACAACTCCTACGAGCAGTACTTC.

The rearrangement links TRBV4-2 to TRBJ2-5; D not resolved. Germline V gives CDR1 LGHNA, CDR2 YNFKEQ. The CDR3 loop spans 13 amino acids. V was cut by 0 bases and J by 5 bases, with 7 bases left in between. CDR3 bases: TGTGCCAGCAGCCAAGAAAAGGATGAGACCCAGTACTTC. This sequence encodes CASSQEKDETQYF.

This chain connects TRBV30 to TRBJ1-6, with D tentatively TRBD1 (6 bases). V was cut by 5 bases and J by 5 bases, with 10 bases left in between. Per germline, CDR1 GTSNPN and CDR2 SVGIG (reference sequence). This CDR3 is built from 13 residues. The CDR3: CAWAGQNNSPLHF. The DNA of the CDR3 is TGTGCCTGGGCGGGACAAAATAATTCACCCCTCCACTTT. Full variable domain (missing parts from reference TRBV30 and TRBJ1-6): SQTIHQWPATLVQPVGSPLSLECTVEGTSNPNLYWYRQAAGRGLQLLFYSVGIGQISSEVPQNLSASRPQDRQFILSSKKLLLSDSGFYLCAWAGQNNSPLHFGNGTRLTVT.

The CDR3 nucleotides are TGTGCCAGCAGTTACCAAGACAGGGGGGAGACCCAGTACTTC. Translating it yields CASSYQDRGETQYF. This chain uses TRBV6-6 with TRBJ2-5; 9 bases fit TRBD1. Trimming took 2 bases from V and 5 from J; bases not matched to a gene: 3. CDR1 and CDR2 from the germline V gene are MNHNY and SVGAGI (reference sequence). The CDR3 is 14 residues long.

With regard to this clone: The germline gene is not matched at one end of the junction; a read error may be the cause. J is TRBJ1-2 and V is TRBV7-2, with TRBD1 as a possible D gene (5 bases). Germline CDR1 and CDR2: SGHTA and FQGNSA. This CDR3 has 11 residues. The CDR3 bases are TGCGCCACGCGCCGGGACGGGGGCTACACCTTC. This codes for CATRRDGGYTF.

CDR3 sequence reads: CSAVGMNTEAFF. CDR3 nucleotides: TGCAGCGCCGTAGGAATGAACACTGAAGCTTTCTTT. The rearrangement links TRBV29-1 to TRBJ1-1; no firm D call. Germline CDR1 reads SQVTM; CDR2 reads ANQGSEA. This CDR3 region has 12 residues. Trimming removed 7 bases at V and 0 bases at J, with 9 bases between.

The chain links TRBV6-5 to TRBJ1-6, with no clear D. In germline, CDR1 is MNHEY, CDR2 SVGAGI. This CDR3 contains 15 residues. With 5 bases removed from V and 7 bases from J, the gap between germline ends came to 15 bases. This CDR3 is CASSLHGRLNSPLHF. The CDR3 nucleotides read TGTGCCAGCAGTCTCCATGGACGGTTAAATTCACCCCTCCACTTT.

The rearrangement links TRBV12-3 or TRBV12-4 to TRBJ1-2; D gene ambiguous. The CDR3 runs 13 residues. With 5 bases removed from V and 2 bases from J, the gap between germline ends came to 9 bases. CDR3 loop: CASSIGRNYGYTF. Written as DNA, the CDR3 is TGTGCCAGCAGTATCGGGAGGAACTATGGCTACACCTTC.

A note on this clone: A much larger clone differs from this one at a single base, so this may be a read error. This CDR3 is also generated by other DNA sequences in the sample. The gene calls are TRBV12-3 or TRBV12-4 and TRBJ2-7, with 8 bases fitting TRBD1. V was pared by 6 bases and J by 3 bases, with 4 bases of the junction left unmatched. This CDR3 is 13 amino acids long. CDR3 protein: CASSPGQGYEQYF. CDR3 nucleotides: TGTGCCAGCAGCCCCGGACAGGGCTACGAGCAGTACTTC.

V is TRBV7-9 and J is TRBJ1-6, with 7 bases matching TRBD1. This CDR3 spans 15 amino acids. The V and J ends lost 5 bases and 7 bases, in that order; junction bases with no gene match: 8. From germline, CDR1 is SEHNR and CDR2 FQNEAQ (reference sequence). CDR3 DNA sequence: TGTGCCAGCAGCCCAGGGGGGAGGACCAATTCACCCCTCCACTTT. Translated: CASSPGGRTNSPLHF.

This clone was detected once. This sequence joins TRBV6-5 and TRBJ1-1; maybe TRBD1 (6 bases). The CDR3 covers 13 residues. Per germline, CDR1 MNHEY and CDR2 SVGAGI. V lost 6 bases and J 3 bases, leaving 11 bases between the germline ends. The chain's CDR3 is CASRLGGDTEAFF. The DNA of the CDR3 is TGTGCCAGCAGGCTAGGGGGTGACACTGAAGCTTTCTTT.

DNA for the CDR3: TGTGCCAGCAGTTTAGCGGGACAGGGGATTAAGGCCTATAATTCACCCCTCCACTTT. It yields the protein CASSLAGQGIKAYNSPLHF. J is TRBJ1-6 and V is TRBV27, with 10 bases fitting TRBD1. V was pared by 2 bases and J by 2 bases, with 9 bases of the junction left unmatched. CDR3 length equals 19 residues. The germline V gene has CDR1 MNHEY and CDR2 SMNVEV (reference sequence).

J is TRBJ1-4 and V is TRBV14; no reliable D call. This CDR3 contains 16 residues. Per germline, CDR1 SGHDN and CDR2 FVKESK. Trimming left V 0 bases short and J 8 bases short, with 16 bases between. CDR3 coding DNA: TGTGCCAGCAGCCAAGACGTTCGAGCCTTCGGGGAAAAACTGTTTTTT. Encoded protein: CASSQDVRAFGEKLFF.

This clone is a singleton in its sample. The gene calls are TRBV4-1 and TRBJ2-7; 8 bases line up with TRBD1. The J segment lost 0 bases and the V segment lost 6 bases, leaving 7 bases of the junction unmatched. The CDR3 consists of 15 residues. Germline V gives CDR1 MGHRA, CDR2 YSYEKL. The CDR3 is CASRLDRVSSYEQYF. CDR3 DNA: TGCGCCAGCAGACTGGACAGGGTGAGCTCCTACGAGCAGTACTTC.